The rows below give T cell receptor beta chains drawn from one sample of a study of siplizumab effects on memory and regulatory T cells. The assay was immunoSEQ multiplex PCR, and TCRdb's table has in-frame clones only and misses some. Of tens of thousands of clones listed, approximately 97% were seen once; the top ten hold more than 0.095%. Sequencing was done on a sample of naive CD8+ T cells sorted from blood. These receptors were taken from a human donor in good health. CDR3s include the opening cysteine and the closing phenylalanine or tryptophan. The D gene is left open where the match is weak. Clone size is given for some rows only: seen once, a few or many times, or a class if the clone is expanded.

j_gene: TRBJ2-1
v_gene: TRBV19
len: 14
abundance: .
d_gene: TRBD1
CDR3aa: CASSIDRRGNEQFF
CDR3nt: TGTGCCAGTAGTATAGACCGCAGGGGGAACGAGCAGTTCTTC

j_gene: TRBJ1-5
v_gene: TRBV19
len: 13
abundance: .
d_gene: TRBD1
CDR3aa: CATRQGVNQPQHF
CDR3nt: TGTGCCACCCGACAGGGGGTCAATCAGCCCCAGCATTTT

j_gene: TRBJ2-7
v_gene: TRBV4-2
len: 13
abundance: .
d_gene: .
CDR3aa: CASSQGTNYEQYF
CDR3nt: TGTGCCAGCAGCCAAGGGACCAACTACGAGCAGTACTTC

j_gene: TRBJ1-2
v_gene: TRBV5-6
len: 12
abundance: .
d_gene: TRBD1
CDR3aa: CASRGQRYGYTF
CDR3nt: TGTGCCAGCAGGGGACAGAGATATGGCTACACCTTC

j_gene: TRBJ2-5
v_gene: TRBV10-2
len: 15
abundance: .
d_gene: TRBD1
CDR3aa: CASSDPPEGAETQYF
CDR3nt: TGCGCCAGCAGTGACCCGCCCGAGGGGGCAGAGACCCAGTACTTC

j_gene: TRBJ2-7
v_gene: TRBV28
len: 13
abundance: once
d_gene: TRBD1
CDR3aa: CASSTRGTYEQYF
CDR3nt: TGTGCCAGCAGTACCAGGGGGACCTACGAGCAGTACTTC

j_gene: TRBJ2-1
v_gene: TRBV7-3
len: 15
abundance: once
d_gene: .
CDR3aa: CASSLRGNPYNEQFF
CDR3nt: TGTGCCAGCAGCTTAAGGGGCAACCCCTACAATGAGCAGTTCTTC

j_gene: TRBJ2-7
v_gene: TRBV5-6
len: 12
abundance: .
d_gene: .
CDR3aa: CASRLGGAEQYF
CDR3nt: TGTGCCAGCCGGTTAGGAGGGGCAGAGCAGTACTTC

j_gene: TRBJ1-2
v_gene: TRBV19
len: 18
abundance: .
d_gene: TRBD1
CDR3aa: CASTITDRANPANYGYTF
CDR3nt: TGTGCCAGTACGATAACGGACAGGGCAAATCCCGCTAACTATGGCTACACCTTC

j_gene: TRBJ2-7
v_gene: TRBV6-5
len: 14
abundance: .
d_gene: TRBD1
CDR3aa: CASSFRDSPYEQYF
CDR3nt: TGTGCCAGCAGTTTCCGGGACAGCCCCTACGAGCAGTACTTC

j_gene: TRBJ2-7
v_gene: TRBV30
len: 13
abundance: .
d_gene: .
CDR3aa: CAWSPQSSYEQYF
CDR3nt: TGTGCCTGGAGTCCACAAAGCTCCTACGAGCAGTACTTC

j_gene: TRBJ1-4
v_gene: TRBV5-6
len: 14
abundance: .
d_gene: TRBD1
CDR3aa: CASSSGTGDEKLFF
CDR3nt: TGTGCCAGCAGCTCCGGGACAGGAGATGAAAAACTGTTTTTT

j_gene: TRBJ2-5
v_gene: TRBV29-1
len: 14
abundance: .
d_gene: TRBD2
CDR3aa: CSVEGLAGEETQYF
CDR3nt: TGCAGCGTTGAAGGACTAGCGGGGGAAGAGACCCAGTACTTC

j_gene: TRBJ2-1
v_gene: TRBV27
len: 13
abundance: .
d_gene: .
CDR3aa: CASSFSSYNEQFF
CDR3nt: TGTGCCAGCAGTTTTAGCTCCTACAATGAGCAGTTCTTC

j_gene: TRBJ2-3
v_gene: TRBV30
len: 13
abundance: .
d_gene: TRBD2
CDR3aa: CAWSLGGSDTQYF
CDR3nt: TGTGCCTGGAGTTTGGGGGGGTCAGATACGCAGTATTTT

j_gene: TRBJ1-2
v_gene: TRBV5-4
len: 13
abundance: .
d_gene: TRBD1
CDR3aa: CASSLAQGDGYTF
CDR3nt: TGTGCCAGCAGCTTGGCGCAGGGGGATGGCTACACCTTC

j_gene: TRBJ1-1
v_gene: TRBV28
len: 12
abundance: .
d_gene: .
CDR3aa: CATSPGNTEAFF
CDR3nt: TGTGCCACCTCCCCCGGGAACACTGAAGCTTTCTTT

j_gene: TRBJ1-6
v_gene: TRBV4-1
len: 14
abundance: .
d_gene: .
CDR3aa: CASSQDSTNSPLHF
CDR3nt: TGCGCCAGCAGCCAAGATTCGACGAATTCACCCCTCCACTTT

j_gene: TRBJ2-5
v_gene: TRBV9
len: 15
abundance: .
d_gene: TRBD1
CDR3aa: CASSVAAGGAETQYF
CDR3nt: TGTGCCAGCAGCGTAGCCGCAGGGGGCGCTGAGACCCAGTACTTC

j_gene: TRBJ2-3
v_gene: TRBV13
len: 17
abundance: .
d_gene: .
CDR3aa: CASSPLSLLSSTDTQYF
CDR3nt: TGTGCCAGCAGCCCGCTTTCCCTACTTTCTAGCACAGATACGCAGTATTTT

j_gene: TRBJ2-7
v_gene: TRBV7-9
len: 16
abundance: .
d_gene: .
CDR3aa: CASSLELGTYAYEQYF
CDR3nt: TGTGCCAGCAGCTTAGAGTTGGGGACGTACGCCTACGAGCAGTACTTC

j_gene: TRBJ1-2
v_gene: TRBV6-5
len: 14
abundance: once
d_gene: .
CDR3aa: CASSRPYGGYGYTF
CDR3nt: TGTGCCAGCAGTCGTCCTTACGGGGGCTATGGCTACACCTTC

j_gene: TRBJ2-7
v_gene: TRBV15
len: 13
abundance: .
d_gene: .
CDR3aa: CATSRDTNYEQYF
CDR3nt: TGTGCCACCAGCAGAGACACCAACTACGAGCAGTACTTC

j_gene: TRBJ1-2
v_gene: TRBV6-5
len: 13
abundance: .
d_gene: .
CDR3aa: CASGQPGALGYTF
CDR3nt: TGTGCCAGCGGTCAACCGGGGGCCCTCGGCTACACCTTC

j_gene: TRBJ1-1
v_gene: TRBV9
len: 16
abundance: few
d_gene: .
CDR3aa: CASSAKDGIDRTEAFF
CDR3nt: TGTGCCAGCAGCGCAAAGGACGGAATTGACCGCACTGAAGCTTTCTTT

j_gene: TRBJ2-7
v_gene: TRBV27
len: 13
abundance: .
d_gene: TRBD2
CDR3aa: CASSGLAGYEQYF
CDR3nt: TGTGCCAGCAGCGGACTAGCGGGGTACGAGCAGTACTTC

j_gene: TRBJ2-5
v_gene: TRBV30
len: 12
abundance: .
d_gene: .
CDR3aa: CAWSVLFETQYF
CDR3nt: TGTGCCTGGAGTGTACTTTTTGAGACCCAGTACTTC

j_gene: TRBJ2-1
v_gene: TRBV11-2
len: 16
abundance: .
d_gene: TRBD1
CDR3aa: CASSLDPGQLYNEQFF
CDR3nt: TGTGCCAGCAGCTTAGATCCGGGACAGCTCTACAATGAGCAGTTCTTC

j_gene: TRBJ1-6
v_gene: TRBV6-5
len: 13
abundance: .
d_gene: .
CDR3aa: CASWTGGNSPLHF
CDR3nt: TGTGCCAGTTGGACCGGGGGTAATTCACCCCTCCACTTT

j_gene: TRBJ2-5
v_gene: TRBV7-3
len: 14
abundance: .
d_gene: .
CDR3aa: CASSLTGYEETQYF
CDR3nt: TGTGCCAGCAGCTTAACAGGGTATGAAGAGACCCAGTACTTC

j_gene: TRBJ2-3
v_gene: TRBV7-3
len: 13
abundance: once
d_gene: .
CDR3aa: CASSLSSTDTQYF
CDR3nt: TGTGCCAGCAGCTTAAGCAGCACAGATACGCAGTATTTT

j_gene: TRBJ2-7
v_gene: TRBV29-1
len: 15
abundance: .
d_gene: TRBD1
CDR3aa: CSVEDPDRGSREQYF
CDR3nt: TGCAGCGTTGAAGATCCGGACAGGGGTTCTCGCGAGCAGTACTTC

j_gene: TRBJ2-1
v_gene: TRBV28
len: 15
abundance: .
d_gene: TRBD2
CDR3aa: CASSLGAGGDNEQFF
CDR3nt: TGTGCCAGCAGTTTAGGCGCGGGGGGGGACAATGAGCAGTTCTTC

j_gene: TRBJ2-7
v_gene: TRBV5-4
len: 16
abundance: .
d_gene: .
CDR3aa: CASSDGGAAKPYEQYF
CDR3nt: TGTGCCAGCAGCGACGGGGGAGCGGCGAAACCCTACGAGCAGTACTTC

j_gene: TRBJ2-5
v_gene: TRBV11-2
len: 15
abundance: .
d_gene: .
CDR3aa: CASSLAGQRVETQYF
CDR3nt: TGTGCCAGCAGCTTAGCGGGGCAGCGGGTAGAGACCCAGTACTTC

j_gene: TRBJ1-1
v_gene: TRBV27
len: 14
abundance: once
d_gene: .
CDR3aa: CASSAYTGNTEAFF
CDR3nt: TGTGCCAGCAGTGCGTATACAGGGAACACTGAAGCTTTCTTT

j_gene: TRBJ1-1
v_gene: TRBV2
len: 14
abundance: .
d_gene: .
CDR3aa: CASSVGRAETEAFF
CDR3nt: TGTGCCAGCAGTGTAGGCAGGGCGGAAACCGAAGCTTTCTTT

j_gene: TRBJ2-1
v_gene: TRBV7-6
len: 16
abundance: .
d_gene: .
CDR3aa: CASSPLGGGPSNEQFF
CDR3nt: TGTGCCAGCAGCCCACTAGGCGGGGGCCCCTCCAATGAGCAGTTCTTC

j_gene: TRBJ1-5
v_gene: TRBV4-1
len: 15
abundance: once
d_gene: .
CDR3aa: CASSQGTDQNQPQHF
CDR3nt: TGCGCCAGCAGCCAAGGGACAGACCAAAATCAGCCCCAGCATTTT

j_gene: TRBJ1-1
v_gene: TRBV7-9
len: 15
abundance: .
d_gene: .
CDR3aa: CASSPPGAPGTEAFF
CDR3nt: TGTGCCAGCAGCCCTCCAGGGGCACCAGGGACTGAAGCTTTCTTT